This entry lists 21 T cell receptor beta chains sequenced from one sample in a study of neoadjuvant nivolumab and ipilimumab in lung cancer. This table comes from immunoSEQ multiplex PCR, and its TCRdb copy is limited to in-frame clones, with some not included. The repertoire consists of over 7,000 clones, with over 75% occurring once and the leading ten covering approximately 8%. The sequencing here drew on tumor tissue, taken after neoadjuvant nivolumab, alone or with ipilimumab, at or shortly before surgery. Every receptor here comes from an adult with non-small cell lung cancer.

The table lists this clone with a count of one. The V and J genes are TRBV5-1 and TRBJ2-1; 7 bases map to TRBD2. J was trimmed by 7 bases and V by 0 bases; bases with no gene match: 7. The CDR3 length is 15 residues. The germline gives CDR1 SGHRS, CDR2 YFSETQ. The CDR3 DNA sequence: TGCGCCAGCAGCTTGGAGGGACTCGGGGGGAATGAGCAGTTCTTC. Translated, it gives CASSLEGLGGNEQFF. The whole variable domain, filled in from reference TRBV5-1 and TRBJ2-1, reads KAGVTQTPRYLIKTRGQQVTLSCSPISGHRSVSWYQQTPGQGLQFLFEYFSETQRNKGNFPGRFSGRQFSNSRSEMNVSTLELGDSALYLCASSLEGLGGNEQFFGPGTRLTVL.

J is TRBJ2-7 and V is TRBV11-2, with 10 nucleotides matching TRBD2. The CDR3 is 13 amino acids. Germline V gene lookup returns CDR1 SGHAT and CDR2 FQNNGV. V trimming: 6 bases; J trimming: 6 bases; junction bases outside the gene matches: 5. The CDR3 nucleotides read TGTGCCAGCAGGCTAGCGGGAGTTGTCGAGCAGTACTTC. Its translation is CASRLAGVVEQYF.

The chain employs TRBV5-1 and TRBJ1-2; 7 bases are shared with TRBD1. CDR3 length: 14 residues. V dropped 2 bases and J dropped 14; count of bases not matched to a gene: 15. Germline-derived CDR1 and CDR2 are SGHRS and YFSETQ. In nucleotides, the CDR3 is TGCGCCAGCAGCTTCCGCGACAGGGAAGGATCTGGGACCTTC. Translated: CASSFRDREGSGTF.

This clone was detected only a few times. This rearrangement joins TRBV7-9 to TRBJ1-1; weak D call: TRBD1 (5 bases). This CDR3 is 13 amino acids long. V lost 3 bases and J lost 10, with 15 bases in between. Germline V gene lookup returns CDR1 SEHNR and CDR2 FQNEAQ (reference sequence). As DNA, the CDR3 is TGTGCCAGCAGCTTTCTTGGTGGGGGGGTAGCTTTCTTT. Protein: CASSFLGGGVAFF.

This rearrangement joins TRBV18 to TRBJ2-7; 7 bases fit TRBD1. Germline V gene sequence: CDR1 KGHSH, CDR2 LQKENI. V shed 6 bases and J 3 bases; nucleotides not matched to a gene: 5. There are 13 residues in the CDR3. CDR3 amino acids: CASSPGQHYEQYF. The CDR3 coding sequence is TGTGCCAGCTCCCCGGGACAGCACTACGAGCAGTACTTC.

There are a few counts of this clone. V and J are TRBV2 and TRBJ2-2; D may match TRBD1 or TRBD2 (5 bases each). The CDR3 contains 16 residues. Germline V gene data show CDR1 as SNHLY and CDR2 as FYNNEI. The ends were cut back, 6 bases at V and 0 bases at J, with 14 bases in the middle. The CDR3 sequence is CASRDGTVSNTGELFF. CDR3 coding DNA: TGTGCCAGCAGGGACGGGACCGTCTCGAACACCGGGGAGCTGTTTTTT.

The CDR3 DNA is TGCGCCAGCAGCCCTAGCCCTACTCGGAATGAGCAGTTCTTC. Protein product: CASSPSPTRNEQFF. V is TRBV5-1 and J is TRBJ2-1, with a tentative D call TRBD2 (5 bases). CDR1 is SGHRS and CDR2 is YFSETQ in the germline V gene. The CDR3 is 14 amino acids. V was trimmed by 4 bases and J by 7 bases, leaving 15 bases between them.

As DNA, the CDR3 is TGTGCCAGCAGTGAGCAGGGTGGAATGTTTGGCTACACCTTC. It yields the protein CASSEQGGMFGYTF. V usage is TRBV2 and J usage is TRBJ1-2, with a weak D call TRBD1 (5 bases). Trimming took 3 bases from V and 7 from J, leaving 15 bases between them. The CDR3 length is 14 residues. Germline CDR1 is SNHLY and CDR2 is FYNNEI.

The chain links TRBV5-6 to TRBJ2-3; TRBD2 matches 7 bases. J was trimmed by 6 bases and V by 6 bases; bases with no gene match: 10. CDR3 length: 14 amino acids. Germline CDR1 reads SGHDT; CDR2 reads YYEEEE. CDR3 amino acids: CASTPALAVDTQYF. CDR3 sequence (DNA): TGTGCCAGCACTCCGGCGCTAGCGGTGGATACGCAGTATTTT.

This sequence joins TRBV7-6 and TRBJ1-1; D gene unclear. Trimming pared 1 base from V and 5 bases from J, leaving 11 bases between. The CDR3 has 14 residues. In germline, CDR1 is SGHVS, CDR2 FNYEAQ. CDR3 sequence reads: CASSLGVWSTEAFF. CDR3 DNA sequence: TGTGCCAGCAGCTTAGGTGTATGGAGTACTGAAGCTTTCTTT.

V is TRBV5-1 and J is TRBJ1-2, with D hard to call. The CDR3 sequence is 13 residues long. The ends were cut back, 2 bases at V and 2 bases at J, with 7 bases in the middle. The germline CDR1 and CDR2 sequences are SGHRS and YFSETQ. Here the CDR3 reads CASSFGANYGYTF. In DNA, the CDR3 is TGCGCCAGCAGCTTCGGCGCCAACTATGGCTACACCTTC.

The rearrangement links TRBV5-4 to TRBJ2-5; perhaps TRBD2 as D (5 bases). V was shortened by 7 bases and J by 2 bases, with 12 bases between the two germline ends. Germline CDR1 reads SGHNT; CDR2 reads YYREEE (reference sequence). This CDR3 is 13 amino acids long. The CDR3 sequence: CASARRAQETQYF. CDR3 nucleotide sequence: TGTGCCAGCGCCCGGCGGGCTCAAGAGACCCAGTACTTC.

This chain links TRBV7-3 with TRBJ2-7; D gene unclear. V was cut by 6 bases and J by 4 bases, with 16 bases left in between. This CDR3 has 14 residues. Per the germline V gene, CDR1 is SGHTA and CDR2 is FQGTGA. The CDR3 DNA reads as TGTGCCAGCAGTCTACAAGGCAGCCCGTACGAGCAGTACTTC. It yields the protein CASSLQGSPYEQYF.

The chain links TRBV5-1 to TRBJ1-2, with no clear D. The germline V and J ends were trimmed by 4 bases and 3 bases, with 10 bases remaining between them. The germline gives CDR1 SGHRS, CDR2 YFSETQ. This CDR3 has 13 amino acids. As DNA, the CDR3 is TGCGCCAGCAGCATAGGGTTGGACTATGGCTACACCTTC. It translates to CASSIGLDYGYTF. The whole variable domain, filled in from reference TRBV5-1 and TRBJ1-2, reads KAGVTQTPRYLIKTRGQQVTLSCSPISGHRSVSWYQQTPGQGLQFLFEYFSETQRNKGNFPGRFSGRQFSNSRSEMNVSTLELGDSALYLCASSIGLDYGYTFGSGTRLTVV.

CDR3 DNA: TGTGCCAGCAGTGAGCCAGGGTCGTATAATTCACCCCTCCACTTT. It specifies CASSEPGSYNSPLHF. The J gene is TRBJ1-6, the V gene TRBV6-1; a weak D match, TRBD1 (5 bases). The CDR3 extends over 15 amino acids. V was shortened by 3 bases and J by 4 bases, with 10 bases between the two germline ends. Germline V gives CDR1 MNHNS, CDR2 SASEGT.

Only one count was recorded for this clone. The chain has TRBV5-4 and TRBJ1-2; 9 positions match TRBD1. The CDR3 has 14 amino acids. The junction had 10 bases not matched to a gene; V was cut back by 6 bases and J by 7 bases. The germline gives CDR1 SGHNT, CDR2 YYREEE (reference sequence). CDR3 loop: CASTLPGQGSGYTF. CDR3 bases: TGTGCCAGCACTCTGCCGGGACAGGGATCTGGCTACACCTTC.

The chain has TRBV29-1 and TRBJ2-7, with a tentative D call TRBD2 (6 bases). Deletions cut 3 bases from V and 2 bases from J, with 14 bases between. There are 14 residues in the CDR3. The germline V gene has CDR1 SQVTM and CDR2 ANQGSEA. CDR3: CSVEEAGSAYEQYF. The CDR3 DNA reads TGCAGCGTTGAGGAGGCGGGATCAGCCTACGAGCAGTACTTC.

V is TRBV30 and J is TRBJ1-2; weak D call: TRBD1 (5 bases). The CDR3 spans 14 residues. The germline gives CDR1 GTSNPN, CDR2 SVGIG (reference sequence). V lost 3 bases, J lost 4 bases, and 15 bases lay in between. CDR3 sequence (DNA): TGTGCCTGGAGAGCACAGATGGGGGGCTATGGCTACACCTTC. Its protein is CAWRAQMGGYGYTF.

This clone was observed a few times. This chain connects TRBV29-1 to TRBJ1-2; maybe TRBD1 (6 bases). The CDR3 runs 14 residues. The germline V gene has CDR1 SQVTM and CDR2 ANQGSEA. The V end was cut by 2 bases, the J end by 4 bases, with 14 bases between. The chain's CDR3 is CSVESQDSLYGYTF. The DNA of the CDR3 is TGCAGCGTTGAAAGTCAGGACAGTCTCTATGGCTACACCTTC.

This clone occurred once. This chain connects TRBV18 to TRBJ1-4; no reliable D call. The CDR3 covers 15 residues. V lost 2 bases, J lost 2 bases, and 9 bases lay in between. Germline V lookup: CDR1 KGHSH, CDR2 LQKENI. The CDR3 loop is CASSPNGGTNEKLFF. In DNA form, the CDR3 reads TGTGCCAGCTCACCAAACGGCGGGACTAATGAAAAACTGTTTTTT.

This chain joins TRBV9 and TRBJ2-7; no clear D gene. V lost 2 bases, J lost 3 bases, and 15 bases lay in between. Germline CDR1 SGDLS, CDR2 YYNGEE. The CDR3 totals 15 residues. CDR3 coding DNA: TGTGCCAGCAGCGTCGGACCTCCGGATATCTACGAGCAGTACTTC. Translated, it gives CASSVGPPDIYEQYF.